The 24 T cell receptor beta chains listed next were all sequenced from one sample in a study of OX40 agonist ivuxolimab in advanced cancers. Method: immunoSEQ multiplex PCR; TCRdb's copy keeps in-frame clones and lacks some. Among tens of thousands of clones, 75% to 95% were seen once, and the ten largest hold around 0.42%. The input for sequencing was CD4+ or CD8+ T cells sorted from blood, taken in a trial of the OX40 agonist ivuxolimab. Receptors were obtained from an adult with an advanced solid tumor such as melanoma, head and neck, liver or kidney cancer.

This clone has just a few counts. This chain's CDR3 is CASSPGTGGTQPQHF. The CDR3 nucleotides read TGTGCCAGCAGCCCCGGGACAGGGGGCACTCAGCCCCAGCATTTT. The chain uses TRBV7-6 and TRBJ1-5, with 12 bases fitting TRBD1. This CDR3 has 15 amino acids. Trimming took 5 bases from V and 6 from J; bases not matched to a gene: 5. Germline CDR1 is SGHVS and CDR2 is FNYEAQ.

The V and J genes are TRBV11-3 and TRBJ1-1; D gene unclear. CDR3 length equals 13 residues. Per the germline V gene, CDR1 is SGHNT and CDR2 is YENEEA. V lost 5 bases to trimming and J lost 6 bases, with 13 bases between them. CDR3: CASSPSAFSEAFF. CDR3 sequence (DNA): TGTGCCAGCAGCCCCTCGGCGTTTTCTGAAGCTTTCTTT. Variable domain in full (rest from reference TRBV11-3 and TRBJ1-1): EAGVVQSPRYKIIEKKQPVAFWCNPISGHNTLYWYLQNLGQGPELLIRYENEEAVDDSQLPKDRFSAERLKGVDSTLKIQPAELGDSAVYLCASSPSAFSEAFFGQGTRLTVV.

This clone was observed a single time. The genes are TRBV25-1 and TRBJ2-5; D perhaps matches TRBD1 (6 bases). V shed 4 bases and J shed 2 bases, with 14 bases lying between them. CDR3 length: 15 amino acids. Germline assignment: CDR1 MGHDK and CDR2 SYGVNS. CDR3 DNA: TGTGCCAGCAGTGCCGCCCAGGGGATTCAAGAGACCCAGTACTTC. It encodes CASSAAQGIQETQYF.

CDR3 protein: CSVGTTAEQYF. For the CDR3, the DNA is TGCAGCGTTGGTACCACGGCGGAGCAGTACTTC. The chain couples TRBV29-1 to TRBJ2-7; no clear D gene. The CDR3 is 11 amino acids. In germline, CDR1 is SQVTM, CDR2 ANQGSEA. V shed 4 bases and J shed 7 bases, with 11 bases lying between them.

This clone was recorded once. The rearrangement joins TRBV30 to TRBJ2-3, with 9 nucleotides matching TRBD1. CDR3 size: 15 residues. Trimming took 2 bases from V and 6 from J; bases not matched to a gene: 9. Looked up from germline, CDR1 is GTSNPN and CDR2 is SVGIG (reference sequence). CDR3 in DNA: TGTGCCTGGAGTTCGGACAGGGGACTTGGGGATACGCAGTATTTT. It specifies CAWSSDRGLGDTQYF.

This clone has more than one count but fewer than ten. The chain is built from TRBV5-1 and TRBJ2-2; 7 bases fit TRBD1. Germline V gene lookup returns CDR1 SGHRS and CDR2 YFSETQ. V was clipped by 2 bases and J by 2 bases; unmatched bases: 3. This CDR3 comprises 15 residues. Here the CDR3 reads CASSFQGVNTGELFF. CDR3 in DNA: TGCGCCAGCAGCTTCCAGGGGGTTAACACCGGGGAGCTGTTTTTT.

V usage is TRBV6-5 and J usage is TRBJ1-5, with a possible D match to TRBD1 (5 bases). This CDR3 is built from 14 residues. Trimming took 7 bases from V and 7 from J, leaving 17 bases between them. Germline loops: CDR1 MNHEY, CDR2 SVGAGI. The CDR3 nucleotides read TGTGCCAGCAACACAAACTACCAGGGACAGCCCCAGCATTTT. Its translation: CASNTNYQGQPQHF.

The J gene is TRBJ2-1, the V gene TRBV12-5, with D unclear. The CDR3 totals 13 residues. Per germline, CDR1 LGHNT and CDR2 FRNRAP. V was trimmed by 1 base and J by 5 bases, leaving 6 bases between them. In DNA, the CDR3 is TGTGCTAGTGGTTTGGATATAAACAATGAGCAGTTCTTC. Translation: CASGLDINNEQFF.

The genes are TRBV12-2 and TRBJ2-1. TRBV12-2 is a pseudogene locus. CDR3 length: 13 residues. CDR3 sequence: CASRPPKDNEQFF. The CDR3 DNA is TGTGCAAGTCGCCCACCAAAGGACAATGAGCAGTTCTTC.

Only a few counts were recorded for this clone. The rearrangement uses TRBV15 and TRBJ1-5; D call uncertain. V was cut by 4 bases and J by 0 bases, with 10 bases left in between. This CDR3 contains 15 residues. Germline CDR1 is LNHNV and CDR2 is YYDKDF (reference sequence). Here the CDR3 reads CATSTQPYSNQPQHF. In DNA form, the CDR3 reads TGTGCCACCAGCACCCAACCCTATAGCAATCAGCCCCAGCATTTT.

V usage is TRBV14 and J usage is TRBJ2-1; a weak D match, TRBD2 (6 bases). In germline, CDR1 is SGHDN, CDR2 FVKESK. V dropped 4 bases and J dropped 1 base, with 14 bases sitting between them. This CDR3 spans 16 amino acids. The CDR3 protein is CASSLLGAGSYNEQFF. The CDR3 DNA sequence: TGTGCCAGCAGCCTCCTAGGGGCGGGGTCCTACAATGAGCAGTTCTTC.

This clone was detected only once. V usage is TRBV6-5 and J usage is TRBJ2-7, with 7 nucleotides matching TRBD2. The CDR3 runs 15 residues. In germline, CDR1 is MNHEY, CDR2 SVGAGI. V lost 0 bases and J lost 2; bases outside the gene matches: 4. This CDR3 is CASSYSHGLAYEQYF. The CDR3 DNA reads as TGTGCCAGCAGTTACTCCCACGGACTAGCCTACGAGCAGTACTTC.

The chain couples TRBV6-5 to TRBJ1-6, with 8 bases identical to TRBD1. V shed 0 bases, J shed 8 bases, and the junction held 3 bases outside the gene matches. Germline V gene lookup returns CDR1 MNHEY and CDR2 SVGAGI. The length of the CDR3 is 15 residues. The CDR3 DNA follows: TGTGCCAGCAGTTACTCGGACAGGGCGCATTCACCCCTCCACTTT. Translated, it gives CASSYSDRAHSPLHF.

The V call is TRBV10-3, the J call TRBJ1-2; TRBD1 matches 9 bases. J was trimmed by 4 bases and V by 2 bases; bases with no gene match: 2. This CDR3 contains 14 residues. Germline V CDR1 and CDR2: ENHRY, SYGVKD. CDR3 DNA sequence: TGTGCCATCAGTGAGACAGGGGGCGCCTATGGCTACACCTTC. Its protein product is CAISETGGAYGYTF.

The chain combines TRBV30 with TRBJ1-2; D not certain. Germline V gene sequence: CDR1 GTSNPN, CDR2 SVGIG (reference sequence). This CDR3 has 13 amino acids. V was pared by 2 bases and J by 5 bases, with 12 bases between. The CDR3, as DNA: TGTGCCTGGAGTATAGGGTTGGCGTATGGCTACACCTTC. Protein: CAWSIGLAYGYTF.

V and J are TRBV5-1 and TRBJ2-1, with 7 bases identical to TRBD2. Germline values: CDR1 SGHRS, CDR2 YFSETQ. With 0 bases clipped from V and 6 bases from J, the junction kept 12 bases outside the gene matches. The CDR3 runs to 17 residues. CDR3 nucleotides: TGCGCCAGCAGCTTGGCCCCCGGCGGGGGATCAGGCAATGAGCAGTTCTTC. Translating gives CASSLAPGGGSGNEQFF.

The chain joins TRBV6-1 to TRBJ2-7; D ambiguous. Germline CDR1 reads MNHNS; CDR2 reads SASEGT. The CDR3 totals 12 residues. Trimming removed 2 bases at V and 0 bases at J, with 2 bases between. As DNA, the CDR3 is TGTGCCAGCAGTGAACCCTCCTACGAGCAGTACTTC. This gives the protein CASSEPSYEQYF.

This clone has only a few counts. This chain joins TRBV10-3 and TRBJ2-7, with 8 bases identical to TRBD2. Trimming cost V 6 bases and J 0 bases; bases outside gene matches: 4. This CDR3 is built from 14 residues. In germline, CDR1 is ENHRY, CDR2 SYGVKD. As DNA, the CDR3 is TGTGCCATCAGACGGCGGGAGGACTCCTACGAGCAGTACTTC. It yields the protein CAIRRREDSYEQYF.

The CDR3 bases are TGTGCCAGCAGCACGGACAGATCTGGAAACACCATATATTTT. Encoded protein: CASSTDRSGNTIYF. The chain uses TRBV7-9 and TRBJ1-3, with TRBD1 as a possible D gene (6 bases). V lost 5 bases, J lost 1 base, and 9 bases lay in between. This CDR3 spans 14 amino acids. Per the germline V gene, CDR1 is SEHNR and CDR2 is FQNEAQ (reference sequence).

The sample holds one count of this clone. The chain combines TRBV30 with TRBJ2-1; 7 nucleotides line up with TRBD1. This CDR3 has 15 residues. In germline, CDR1 is GTSNPN, CDR2 SVGIG (reference sequence). Germline trimming cut 0 bases from V and 7 bases from J; bases unmatched to any gene: 9. The CDR3 protein is CAWSVEGARGNEQFF. As DNA, the CDR3 is TGTGCCTGGAGTGTAGAGGGGGCAAGGGGGAATGAGCAGTTCTTC.

This chain connects TRBV18 to TRBJ1-5; D is possibly TRBD1 (6 bases). Per the germline V gene, CDR1 is KGHSH and CDR2 is LQKENI. This CDR3 has 16 residues. V was cut by 3 bases and J by 0 bases, with 12 bases left in between. CDR3 loop: CASSPQQGLSNQPQHF. The CDR3 DNA follows: TGTGCCAGCTCACCCCAGCAGGGGCTTAGCAATCAGCCCCAGCATTTT.

This clone came up once. V usage is TRBV19 and J usage is TRBJ2-5; no firm D call. The CDR3 is 14 amino acids. Germline V gene sequence: CDR1 LNHDA, CDR2 SQIVND (reference sequence). V lost 1 base, J lost 1 base, and 7 bases lay in between. CDR3 bases: TGTGCCAGTAGTATAGGAGGCAGCCAAGAGACCCAGTACTTC. Encoded protein: CASSIGGSQETQYF. Combining the CDR3 with reference TRBV19 and TRBJ2-5 gives the whole variable domain DGGITQSPKYLFRKEGQNVTLSCEQNLNHDAMYWYRQDPGQGLRLIYYSQIVNDFQKGDIAEGYSVSREKKESFPLTVTSAQKNPTAFYLCASSIGGSQETQYFGPGTRLLVL.

The CDR3 loop is CASSYWGLAGGNVEFF. The CDR3 bases are TGTGCCAGCAGCTACTGGGGACTAGCGGGAGGAAACGTTGAGTTCTTC. The chain joins TRBV5-6 to TRBJ2-1; 15 bases line up with TRBD2. Trimming removed 3 bases from V and 14 bases from J; junction bases left unmatched: 12. Germline CDR1 and CDR2: SGHDT and YYEEEE. The CDR3 is made up of 16 amino acids. The full variable domain, with the rest looked up from reference TRBV5-6 and TRBJ2-1, is DAGVTQSPTHLIKTRGQQVTLRCSPKSGHDTVSWYQQALGQGPQFIFQYYEEEERQRGNFPDRFSGHQFPNYSSELNVNALLLGDSALYLCASSYWGLAGGNVEFFGPGTRLTVL.

V gene TRBV6-1 combines with J gene TRBJ2-7, with TRBD1 identical over 7 bases. Looked up from germline, CDR1 is MNHNS and CDR2 is SASEGT. The CDR3 covers 13 residues. V was pared by 6 bases and J by 6 bases, with 8 bases of the junction left unmatched. Here the CDR3 reads CASSLDRLGEQYF. The CDR3 coding sequence is TGTGCCAGCAGCTTGGACAGGCTCGGCGAGCAGTACTTC.